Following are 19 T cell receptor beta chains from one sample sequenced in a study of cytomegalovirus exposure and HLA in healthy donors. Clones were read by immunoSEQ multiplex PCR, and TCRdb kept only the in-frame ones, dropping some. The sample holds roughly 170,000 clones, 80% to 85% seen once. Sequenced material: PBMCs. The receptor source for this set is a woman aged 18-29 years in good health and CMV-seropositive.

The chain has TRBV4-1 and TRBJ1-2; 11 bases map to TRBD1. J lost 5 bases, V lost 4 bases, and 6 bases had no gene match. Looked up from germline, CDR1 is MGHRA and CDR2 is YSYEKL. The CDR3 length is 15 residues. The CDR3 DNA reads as TGCGCCAGCAGCCCACCCGGGACAGGGGGTTATGGCTACACCTTC. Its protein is CASSPPGTGGYGYTF.

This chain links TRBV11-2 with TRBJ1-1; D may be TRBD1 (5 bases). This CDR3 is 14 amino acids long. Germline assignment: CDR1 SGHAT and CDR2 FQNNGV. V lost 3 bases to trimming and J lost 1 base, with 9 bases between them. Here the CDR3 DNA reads TGTGCCAGCAGCTTGCAGGGAGGGAACACTGAAGCTTTCTTT. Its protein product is CASSLQGGNTEAFF.

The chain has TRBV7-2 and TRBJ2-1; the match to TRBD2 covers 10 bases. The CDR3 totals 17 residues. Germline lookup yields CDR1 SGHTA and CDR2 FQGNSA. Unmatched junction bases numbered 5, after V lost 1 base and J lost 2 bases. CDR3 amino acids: CASSLVKSGGAYNEQFF. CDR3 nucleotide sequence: TGTGCCAGCAGCTTAGTAAAGAGCGGGGGGGCCTACAATGAGCAGTTCTTC.

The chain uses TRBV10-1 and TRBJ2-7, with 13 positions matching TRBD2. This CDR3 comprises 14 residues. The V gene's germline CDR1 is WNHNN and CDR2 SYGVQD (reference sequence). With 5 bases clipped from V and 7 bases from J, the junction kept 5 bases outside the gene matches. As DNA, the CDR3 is TGCGCCAGCAGTCGACTAGCGGGGGGACCAGAGCAGTACTTC. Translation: CASSRLAGGPEQYF.

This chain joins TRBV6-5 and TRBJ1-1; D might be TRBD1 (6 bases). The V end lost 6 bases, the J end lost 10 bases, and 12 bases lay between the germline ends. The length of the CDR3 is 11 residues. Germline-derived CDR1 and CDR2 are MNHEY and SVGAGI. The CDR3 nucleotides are TGTGCCAGCAGCGACAGGATCGGAGCTTTCTTT. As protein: CASSDRIGAFF.

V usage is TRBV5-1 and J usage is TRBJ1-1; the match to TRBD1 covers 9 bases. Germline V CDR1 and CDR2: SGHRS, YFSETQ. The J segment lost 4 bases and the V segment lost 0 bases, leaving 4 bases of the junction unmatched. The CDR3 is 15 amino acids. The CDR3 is CASSLAGDRATEAFF. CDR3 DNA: TGCGCCAGCAGCTTGGCCGGGGACAGGGCCACTGAAGCTTTCTTT.

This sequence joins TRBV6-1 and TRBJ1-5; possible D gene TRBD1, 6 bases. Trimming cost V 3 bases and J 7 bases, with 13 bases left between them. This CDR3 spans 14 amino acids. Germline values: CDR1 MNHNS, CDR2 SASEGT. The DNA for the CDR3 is TGTGCCAGCAGTGAGGCACAGGGTATACAGCCCCAGCATTTT. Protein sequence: CASSEAQGIQPQHF.

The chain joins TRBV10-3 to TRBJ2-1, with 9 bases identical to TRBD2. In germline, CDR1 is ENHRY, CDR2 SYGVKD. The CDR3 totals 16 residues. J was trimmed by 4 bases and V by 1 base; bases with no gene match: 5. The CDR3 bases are TGTGCCATCAGTGAGTTAAGCGGGGGGTTATACAATGAGCAGTTCTTC. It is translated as CAISELSGGLYNEQFF.

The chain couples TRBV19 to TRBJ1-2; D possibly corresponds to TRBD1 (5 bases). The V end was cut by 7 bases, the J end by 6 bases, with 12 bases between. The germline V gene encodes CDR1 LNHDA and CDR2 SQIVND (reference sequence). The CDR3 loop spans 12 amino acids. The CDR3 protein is CASNQRGDGYTF. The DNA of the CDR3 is TGTGCCAGTAATCAACGGGGGGATGGCTACACCTTC.

Written as DNA, the CDR3 is TGTGCCATCAGTGAGTCGATTTTCAGGCAGGGGGGCAATCAGCCCCAGCATTTT. Encoded protein: CAISESIFRQGGNQPQHF. V is TRBV10-3 and J is TRBJ1-5; 7 nucleotides align to TRBD1. This CDR3 comprises 18 residues. Trimming at V came to 0 bases and at J to 2 bases, leaving 10 bases not matched to a gene. CDR1 ENHRY and CDR2 SYGVKD come from the germline V gene.

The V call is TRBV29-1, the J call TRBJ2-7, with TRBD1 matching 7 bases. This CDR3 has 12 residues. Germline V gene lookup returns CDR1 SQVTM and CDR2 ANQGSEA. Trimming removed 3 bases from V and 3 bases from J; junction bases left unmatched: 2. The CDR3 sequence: CSVEGQNYEQYF. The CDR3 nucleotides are TGCAGCGTTGAGGGACAGAACTACGAGCAGTACTTC.

The CDR3 sequence is CAIGFREGPEAFF. CDR3 coding DNA: TGTGCCATCGGGTTCAGGGAAGGTCCTGAAGCTTTCTTT. The J gene is TRBJ1-1, the V gene TRBV7-9; D is possibly TRBD1 (5 bases). The germline V gene encodes CDR1 SEHNR and CDR2 FQNEAQ (reference sequence). There are 13 residues in the CDR3. Trimming removed 10 bases from V and 6 bases from J, with 18 bases in between.

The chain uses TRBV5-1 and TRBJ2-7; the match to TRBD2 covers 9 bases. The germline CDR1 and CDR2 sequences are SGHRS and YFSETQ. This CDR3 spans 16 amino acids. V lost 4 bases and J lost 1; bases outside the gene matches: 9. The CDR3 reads CASSTGLSGGSYEQYF. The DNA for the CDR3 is TGCGCCAGCAGCACCGGACTAAGCGGGGGGTCCTACGAGCAGTACTTC.

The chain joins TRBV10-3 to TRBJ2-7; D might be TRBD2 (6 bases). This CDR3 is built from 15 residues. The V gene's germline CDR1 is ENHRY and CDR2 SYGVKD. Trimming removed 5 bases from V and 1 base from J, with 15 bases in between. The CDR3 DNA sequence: TGTGCCATCAGTCCCAGAGGGACTGCATCCTACGAGCAGTACTTC. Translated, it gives CAISPRGTASYEQYF.

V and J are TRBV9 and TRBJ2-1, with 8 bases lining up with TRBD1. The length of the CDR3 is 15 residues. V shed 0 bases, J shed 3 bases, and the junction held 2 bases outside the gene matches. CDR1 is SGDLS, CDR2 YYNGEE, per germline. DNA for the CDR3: TGTGCCAGCAGCGTAGAAGGGACAGGCTACAATGAGCAGTTCTTC. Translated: CASSVEGTGYNEQFF.

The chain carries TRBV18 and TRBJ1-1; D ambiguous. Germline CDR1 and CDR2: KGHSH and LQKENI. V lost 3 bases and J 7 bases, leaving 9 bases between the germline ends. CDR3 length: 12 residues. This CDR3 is CASSPDAGEAFF. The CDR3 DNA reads TGTGCCAGCTCACCGGACGCGGGTGAAGCTTTCTTT.

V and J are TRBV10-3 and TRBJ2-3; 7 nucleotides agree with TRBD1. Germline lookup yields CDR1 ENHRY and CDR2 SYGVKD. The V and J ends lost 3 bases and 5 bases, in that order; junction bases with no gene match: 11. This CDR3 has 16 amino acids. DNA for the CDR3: TGTGCCATCAGTGAAAAGGAGGAGCAGGGGGAAGATACGCAGTATTTT. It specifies CAISEKEEQGEDTQYF.

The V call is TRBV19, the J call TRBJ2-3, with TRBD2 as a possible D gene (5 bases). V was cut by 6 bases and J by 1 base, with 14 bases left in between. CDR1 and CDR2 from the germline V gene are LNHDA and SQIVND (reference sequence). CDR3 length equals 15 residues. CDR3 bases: TGTGCCAGTAGCCCCGACTACCTCGGCACAGATACGCAGTATTTT. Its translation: CASSPDYLGTDTQYF.

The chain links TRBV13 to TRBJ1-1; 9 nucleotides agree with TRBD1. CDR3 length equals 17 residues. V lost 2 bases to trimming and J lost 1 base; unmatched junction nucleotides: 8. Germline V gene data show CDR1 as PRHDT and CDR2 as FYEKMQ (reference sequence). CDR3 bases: TGTGCCAGCAGCTTAAGACAGGGGGGGTTAAGGAACACTGAAGCTTTCTTT. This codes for CASSLRQGGLRNTEAFF. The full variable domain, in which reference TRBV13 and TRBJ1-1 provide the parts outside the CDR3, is AAGVIQSPRHLIKEKRETATLKCYPIPRHDTVYWYQQGPGQDPQFLISFYEKMQSDKGSIPDRFSAQQFSDYHSELNMSSLELGDSALYFCASSLRQGGLRNTEAFFGQGTRLTVV.